This T cell receptor (beta chain) came from a study of cytomegalovirus exposure and HLA in healthy donors. Study-wide results and caveats: Through in vitro validation, a few CMV-associated chains were shown to be specific for CMV antigens.

The primer mix had 60 Vbeta and 13 Jbeta primers. TCRdb's table, derived via immunoSEQ multiplex PCR, lists solely in-frame clones and lacks some. The sample holds 200,000 to 250,000 clones. Details on this clone: Its matching antigen is unknown.

The sample taken for sequencing was PBMCs. The source is a woman aged 25 to 39 in good health and CMV-seropositive.

The CDR3 sequence is CASSDSSGGATDTQYF. The CDR3 DNA reads as TGTGCCAGCAGTGACTCTAGCGGGGGGGCCACAGATACGCAGTATTTT. V gene TRBV6-4 combines with J gene TRBJ2-3; 11 bases are shared with TRBD2. Germline-derived CDR1 and CDR2 are MRHNA and SNTAGT. The CDR3 has 16 amino acids. V trimming: 0 bases; J trimming: 2 bases; junction bases outside the gene matches: 1.